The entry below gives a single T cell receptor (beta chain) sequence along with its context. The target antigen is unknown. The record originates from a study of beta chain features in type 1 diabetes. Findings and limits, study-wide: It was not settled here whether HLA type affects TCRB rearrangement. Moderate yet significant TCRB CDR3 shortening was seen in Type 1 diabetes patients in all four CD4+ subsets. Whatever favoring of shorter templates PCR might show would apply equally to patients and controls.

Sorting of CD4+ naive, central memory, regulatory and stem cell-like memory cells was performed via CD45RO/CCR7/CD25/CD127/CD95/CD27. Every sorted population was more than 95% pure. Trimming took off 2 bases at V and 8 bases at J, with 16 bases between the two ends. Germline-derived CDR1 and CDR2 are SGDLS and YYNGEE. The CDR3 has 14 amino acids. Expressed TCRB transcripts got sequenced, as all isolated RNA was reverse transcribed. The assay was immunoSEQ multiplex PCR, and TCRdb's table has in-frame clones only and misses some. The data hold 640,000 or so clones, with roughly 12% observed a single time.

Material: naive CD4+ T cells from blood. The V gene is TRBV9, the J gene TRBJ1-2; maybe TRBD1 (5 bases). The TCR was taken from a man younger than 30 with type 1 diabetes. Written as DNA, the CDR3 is TGTGCCAGCAGCGTTTTAGGCGGGGCCGGCGGCTACACCTTC. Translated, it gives CASSVLGGAGGYTF.